A single sample is the source of the 26 T cell receptor beta chains below, sequenced in a study of blood T cell repertoires in COVID-19. Using immunoSEQ multiplex PCR, the repertoire was profiled, and TCRdb retains in-frame clones only, with some absent. Among under 350,000 clones listed, approximately 83% were seen once. Sample: peripheral blood. The receptors originated from a human donor in a cohort sampled during active COVID-19.

V is TRBV7-8 and J is TRBJ2-1, with 7 nucleotides matching TRBD2. This CDR3 is 15 amino acids long. CDR1 is SGHVS, CDR2 FQNEAQ, per germline. The trim removed 1 base at V and 3 bases at J, leaving 3 bases unmatched. CDR3 residues: CASSLGSSGYNEQFF. CDR3 in DNA: TGTGCCAGCAGCTTAGGATCTAGCGGCTACAATGAGCAGTTCTTC.

The chain is built from TRBV7-8 and TRBJ2-5; possible D gene TRBD1, 5 bases. The CDR3 spans 12 residues. Trimming removed 5 bases at V and 5 bases at J, with 9 bases between. The germline gives CDR1 SGHVS, CDR2 FQNEAQ. The CDR3: CASSGAGETQYF. The CDR3 coding sequence is TGTGCCAGCAGCGGGGCCGGGGAGACCCAGTACTTC.

The chain joins TRBV7-9 to TRBJ1-2; D is undetermined. The CDR3 runs to 12 residues. In germline, CDR1 is SEHNR, CDR2 FQNEAQ (reference sequence). Trimming took off 2 bases at V and 4 bases at J, with 5 bases between the two ends. CDR3: CASSLPIYGYTF. The CDR3 DNA reads TGTGCCAGCAGCTTACCAATCTATGGCTACACCTTC. The full variable domain, rest sourced from reference TRBV7-9 and TRBJ1-2, is DTGVSQNPRHKITKRGQNVTFRCDPISEHNRLYWYRQTLGQGPEFLTYFQNEAQLEKSRLLSDRFSAERPKGSFSTLEIQRTEQGDSAMYLCASSLPIYGYTFGSGTRLTVV.

The chain couples TRBV5-4 to TRBJ2-1; 7 bases match TRBD1. The ends lost 5 bases at V and 4 bases at J; junction bases unmatched: 9. This CDR3 region has 15 residues. Germline loops: CDR1 SGHNT, CDR2 YYREEE (reference sequence). CDR3 sequence reads: CASSSYRGLYNEQFF. CDR3 coding DNA: TGTGCCAGCAGTTCTTACAGGGGTTTGTACAATGAGCAGTTCTTC.

The rearrangement uses TRBV9 and TRBJ2-3, with D maybe TRBD1 (5 bases). CDR3 length: 13 amino acids. Germline V lookup: CDR1 SGDLS, CDR2 YYNGEE. Trimming shortened V by 1 base and J by 6 bases, and 9 bases separated the two germline ends. The CDR3 loop reads CASSVNPGDTQYF. In nucleotides, the CDR3 is TGTGCCAGCAGCGTAAATCCAGGGGATACGCAGTATTTT.

This chain joins TRBV6-5 and TRBJ2-7; 7 bases align to TRBD1. CDR3 length equals 13 residues. Trimming took 4 bases from V and 4 from J; bases not matched to a gene: 4. Germline V gene lookup returns CDR1 MNHEY and CDR2 SVGAGI. As DNA, the CDR3 is TGTGCCAGCAGTTCCGTCAGGGGGTACGAGCAGTACTTC. Its protein product is CASSSVRGYEQYF.

This sequence joins TRBV11-3 and TRBJ1-5; no reliable D call. Germline values: CDR1 SGHNT, CDR2 YENEEA. This CDR3 is built from 16 residues. The V end was cut by 2 bases, the J end by 0 bases, with 11 bases between. The CDR3 is CASSLKPNYSNQPQHF. In DNA form, the CDR3 reads TGTGCCAGCAGCTTAAAACCAAACTATAGCAATCAGCCCCAGCATTTT. The entire variable domain, with the rest obtained from reference TRBV11-3 and TRBJ1-5, is as follows: EAGVVQSPRYKIIEKKQPVAFWCNPISGHNTLYWYLQNLGQGPELLIRYENEEAVDDSQLPKDRFSAERLKGVDSTLKIQPAELGDSAVYLCASSLKPNYSNQPQHFGDGTRLSIL.

The rearrangement joins TRBV4-1 to TRBJ2-3; 12 bases are shared with TRBD2. Losses at the gene ends were 5 bases for V and 5 bases for J; bases not matched to a gene: 11. CDR1 is MGHRA, CDR2 YSYEKL, per germline. The CDR3 consists of 17 residues. For the CDR3, the DNA is TGCGCCAGCAGCTCATCGACTAGCGGGAGTTTTCAAGATACGCAGTATTTT. It translates to CASSSSTSGSFQDTQYF.

This clone was observed a few times. V is TRBV25-1 and J is TRBJ1-1; a weak D match, TRBD1 (6 bases). The CDR3 is made up of 14 amino acids. CDR1 and CDR2 from the germline V gene are MGHDK and SYGVNS. V was cut by 5 bases and J by 3 bases, with 13 bases left in between. This chain's CDR3 is CASSWQGRDTEAFF. CDR3 coding DNA: TGTGCCAGCAGTTGGCAGGGGCGGGACACTGAAGCTTTCTTT.

V usage is TRBV9 and J usage is TRBJ2-2; D is ambiguous. Germline assignment: CDR1 SGDLS and CDR2 YYNGEE. The V gene lost 3 bases and the J gene lost 1 base, with 7 bases spanning the gap. The CDR3 runs 14 residues. CDR3 amino acids: CASSASGNTGELFF. CDR3 bases: TGTGCCAGCAGCGCGTCGGGGAACACCGGGGAGCTGTTTTTT.

The V gene is TRBV10-3, the J gene TRBJ1-6; a possible D gene is TRBD1 (6 bases). The germline V gene encodes CDR1 ENHRY and CDR2 SYGVKD. The CDR3 has 15 residues. V lost 2 bases, J lost 10 bases, and 15 bases lay in between. Here the CDR3 reads CAISEKGGDYSPLHF. The CDR3 nucleotides read TGTGCCATCAGTGAGAAGGGGGGGGATTACTCACCCCTCCACTTT.

The CDR3 region is CASSLLAGSSYNEQFF. CDR3 in DNA: TGTGCCAGTAGTCTGTTAGCGGGAAGCTCCTACAATGAGCAGTTCTTC. The rearrangement joins TRBV19 to TRBJ2-1; TRBD2 matches 8 bases. The germline gives CDR1 LNHDA, CDR2 SQIVND (reference sequence). Trimming took 5 bases from V and 0 from J; bases not matched to a gene: 6. The CDR3 is made up of 16 amino acids.

The rearrangement joins TRBV4-3 to TRBJ1-4, with D maybe TRBD1 (5 bases). The germline gives CDR1 LGHNA, CDR2 YSLEER. V dropped 4 bases and J dropped 5 bases, with 17 bases sitting between them. The CDR3 is made up of 16 amino acids. The CDR3 DNA reads TGCGCCAGCAGCCCGAGGATCCAGGGTTACAATGAAAAACTGTTTTTT. Translating gives CASSPRIQGYNEKLFF.

The chain employs TRBV3-1 (or the pseudogene TRBV3-2) and TRBJ2-2, with 7 positions matching TRBD1. CDR3 length: 15 residues. Per the germline V gene, CDR1 is LGHDT and CDR2 is YNNKEL (reference sequence). The trim removed 3 bases at V and 4 bases at J, leaving 5 bases unmatched. CDR3: CASSQDRITTGELFF. DNA of the CDR3: TGTGCCAGCAGCCAGGACAGGATCACCACCGGGGAGCTGTTTTTT.

The genes are TRBV29-1 and TRBJ2-1; D possibly corresponds to TRBD2 (6 bases). V dropped 1 base and J dropped 7 bases, with 14 bases sitting between them. The CDR3 spans 14 residues. Germline V gene sequence: CDR1 SQVTM, CDR2 ANQGSEA. The CDR3: CSVEAWRGKNEQFF. The CDR3 DNA follows: TGCAGCGTTGAAGCCTGGAGGGGCAAAAATGAGCAGTTCTTC.

V and J are TRBV5-6 and TRBJ2-1, with a possible D match to TRBD2 (5 bases). Trimming stripped 0 bases from V and 7 bases from J, with 11 bases between. CDR3 size: 14 residues. Per the germline V gene, CDR1 is SGHDT and CDR2 is YYEEEE. CDR3 DNA sequence: TGTGCCAGCAGCTTGGGGCGGGTAAGGAATGAGCAGTTCTTC. This gives the protein CASSLGRVRNEQFF.

This clone was detected once. The chain employs TRBV7-9 and TRBJ1-3, with 8 bases lining up with TRBD1. The CDR3 runs to 14 residues. V gave up 5 bases and J gave up 7 bases; unmatched junction bases: 7. Germline V gene lookup returns CDR1 SEHNR and CDR2 FQNEAQ (reference sequence). CDR3 protein: CASSRQGSENTIYF. In nucleotides, the CDR3 is TGTGCCAGCAGCCGACAGGGGTCGGAGAACACCATATATTTT.

The chain recombines TRBV29-1 with TRBJ1-1; D is perhaps TRBD1 (5 bases). The V and J ends lost 5 bases and 8 bases respectively, with 15 bases between them. Germline CDR1 is SQVTM and CDR2 is ANQGSEA. The CDR3 loop spans 12 amino acids. The CDR3 reads CSVWSEGREAFF. CDR3 in DNA: TGCAGCGTTTGGTCGGAGGGGCGGGAAGCTTTCTTT.

This chain connects TRBV6-2 or TRBV6-3 to TRBJ1-2; 8 nucleotides align to TRBD1. J gave up 4 bases and V 2 bases, and 3 bases lay outside the gene matches. Per the germline V gene, CDR1 is MNHEY and CDR2 is SVGEGT. This CDR3 contains 14 residues. CDR3 region: CASSYRDRSYGYTF. In DNA form, the CDR3 reads TGTGCCAGCAGTTACAGGGACAGGTCCTATGGCTACACCTTC.

The chain carries TRBV11-3 and TRBJ2-7; TRBD2 matches at 10 bases. Trimming removed 5 bases from V and 2 bases from J; junction bases left unmatched: 6. The CDR3 is 15 amino acids. CDR1 is SGHNT and CDR2 is YENEEA in the germline V gene. CDR3 protein: CASSPGLAATYEQYF. The DNA for the CDR3 is TGTGCCAGCAGCCCCGGACTAGCGGCAACCTACGAGCAGTACTTC.

The chain joins TRBV7-2 to TRBJ1-2, with 7 bases aligning to TRBD1. There are 13 residues in the CDR3. Germline V CDR1 and CDR2: SGHTA, FQGNSA. After removal of 3 bases from V and 3 bases from J, the junction contained 1 base not matched to a gene. CDR3 sequence (DNA): TGTGCCAGCAGCTTGGACAGGTACTATGGCTACACCTTC. This sequence encodes CASSLDRYYGYTF.

The chain couples TRBV5-5 to TRBJ1-5, with D uncertain. V dropped 0 bases and J dropped 4 bases, with 5 bases sitting between them. The CDR3 is made up of 13 amino acids. Per germline, CDR1 SGHKS and CDR2 YYEKEE (reference sequence). CDR3 sequence: CASSLGLNQPQHF. The CDR3 DNA is TGTGCCAGCAGCTTGGGACTAAATCAGCCCCAGCATTTT.

The V gene is TRBV27, the J gene TRBJ1-6; weak D call: TRBD1 (5 bases). Germline V gene data show CDR1 as MNHEY and CDR2 as SMNVEV (reference sequence). Trimming cost V 6 bases and J 5 bases, with 14 bases left between them. CDR3 length: 15 residues. The CDR3 is CASRPTAGNNSPLHF. The CDR3 bases are TGTGCCAGCAGGCCGACAGCTGGGAATAATTCACCCCTCCACTTT.

This clone was recorded once. The chain employs TRBV24-1 and TRBJ2-1; 9 nucleotides align to TRBD2. The CDR3 sequence is 14 residues long. J lost 9 bases, V lost 4 bases, and 6 bases had no gene match. The germline V gene encodes CDR1 KGHDR and CDR2 SFDVKD. This chain's CDR3 is CATSDPGTSTEQFF. The CDR3, as DNA: TGTGCCACCAGTGACCCCGGGACTAGCACTGAGCAGTTCTTC.

The rearrangement uses TRBV7-9 and TRBJ1-2; TRBD1 matches 7 bases. CDR1 and CDR2 (germline): SEHNR, FQNEAQ (reference sequence). CDR3 length: 12 residues. Trimming cost V 4 bases and J 12 bases; bases outside gene matches: 8. CDR3 protein: CASSYVLGQNTF. The CDR3 bases are TGTGCCAGCAGCTACGTTCTGGGACAGAACACCTTC.

The rearrangement joins TRBV28 to TRBJ1-1, with TRBD1 matching over 9 bases. Germline CDR1 reads MDHEN; CDR2 reads SYDVKM. V shed 4 bases, J shed 5 bases, and the junction held 8 bases outside the gene matches. The CDR3 totals 15 residues. Here the CDR3 DNA reads TGTGCCAGCAGTTATTCCCCCGGGACAGGGACTGAAGCTTTCTTT. Protein sequence: CASSYSPGTGTEAFF.